The 21 T cell receptor beta chains presented below share a single source sample, sequenced in a study of neurological immune-mediated disorders. From the 5' RACE reads, TCRdb called clonotypes with MiXCR, one entry per CDR3 protein. The table lists approximately 16,000 distinct CDR3 sequences, about a fifth of them singletons. Sequencing input: PBMCs. All receptors derive from a man aged 50-59 years in good health.

This clonotype is labeled as medium-sized. The V call is TRBV29-1, the J call TRBJ1-1; 7 positions match TRBD1. This CDR3 has 15 residues. The trim removed 8 bases at V and 5 bases at J, leaving 17 bases unmatched. Per germline, CDR1 SQVTM and CDR2 ANQGSEA. This CDR3 is CSIQGVRGTKTEAFF. CDR3 in DNA: TGCAGCATTCAGGGGGTAAGGGGTACGAAGACTGAAGCTTTCTTT.

The table lists this clonotype with many counts. The J gene is TRBJ2-1, the V gene TRBV20-1, with D perhaps assigned TRBD1 or TRBD2 (7 bases each). This CDR3 region has 12 residues. Per germline, CDR1 DFQATT and CDR2 SNEGSKA (reference sequence). The ends were cut back, 5 bases at V and 8 bases at J, with 13 bases in the middle. For the CDR3, the DNA is TGCAGTGCTGGGAGGGGGCGGGATGAGCAGTTCTTC. It yields the protein CSAGRGRDEQFF.

This clonotype was seen many times. The rearrangement uses TRBV7-7 and TRBJ2-5; D remains ambiguous. CDR1 is SSHAT and CDR2 is FNYEAQ in the germline V gene (reference sequence). CDR3 length equals 14 residues. The V and J ends lost 0 bases and 0 bases respectively, with 5 bases between them. CDR3 in DNA: TGTGCCAGCAGCTTAGCGAGATACCAAGAGACCCAGTACTTC. Its protein product is CASSLARYQETQYF.

The gene calls are TRBV2 and TRBJ2-5; D call uncertain. Trimming shortened V by 10 bases and J by 5 bases, and 17 bases separated the two germline ends. The CDR3 contains 13 residues. Germline V gene lookup returns CDR1 SNHLY and CDR2 FYNNEI. CDR3 residues: CATTTLLRETQYF. Written as DNA, the CDR3 is TGTGCCACAACGACCCTTCTGCGCGAGACCCAGTACTTC.

This clonotype was observed a handful of times. The genes are TRBV5-1 and TRBJ2-1; D is ambiguous. Germline CDR1 is SGHRS and CDR2 is YFSETQ. CDR3 size: 16 residues. V was cut by 4 bases and J by 0 bases, with 14 bases left in between. The CDR3 DNA reads as TGCGCCAGCAGCCCGTATCCCGTCAGCTCCTACAATGAGCAGTTCTTC. Translation gives CASSPYPVSSYNEQFF.

The CDR3 is CASSLRAGGSTDTQYF. For the CDR3, the DNA is TGTGCCAGCAGCTTAAGAGCGGGAGGTAGCACAGATACGCAGTATTTT. The chain recombines TRBV7-8 with TRBJ2-3, with 9 bases matching TRBD2. This CDR3 spans 16 amino acids. From germline, CDR1 is SGHVS and CDR2 FQNEAQ. V lost 2 bases and J lost 0; bases outside the gene matches: 3.

This clonotype was detected ten times or more. The chain recombines TRBV20-1 with TRBJ2-7, with 12 bases matching TRBD2. The CDR3 has 19 amino acids. V gave up 1 base and J gave up 2 bases; unmatched junction bases: 15. Looked up from germline, CDR1 is DFQATT and CDR2 is SNEGSKA (reference sequence). The CDR3 DNA reads as TGCAGTGCTAGAGTAAGGGGGGGACTAGCGGGCTATGGAGCCTACGAGCAGTACTTC. Translating gives CSARVRGGLAGYGAYEQYF.

At least ten counts were recorded for this clonotype. V gene TRBV12-3 or TRBV12-4 combines with J gene TRBJ2-1; the match to TRBD2 covers 9 bases. The CDR3 has 15 residues. V was pared by 8 bases and J by 4 bases, with 9 bases of the junction left unmatched. This chain's CDR3 is CASFYSGRFYNEQFF. In DNA, the CDR3 is TGTGCCAGCTTCTACAGCGGGAGGTTTTACAATGAGCAGTTCTTC.

This clonotype occurred many times. The chain employs TRBV5-1 and TRBJ1-1; a possible D gene is TRBD1 (5 bases). V gave up 2 bases and J gave up 2 bases, with 7 bases separating them. Germline CDR1 reads SGHRS; CDR2 reads YFSETQ. This CDR3 has 13 residues. CDR3 nucleotide sequence: TGCGCCAGCAGCTTTGACAGAAACACTGAAGCTTTCTTT. Translating gives CASSFDRNTEAFF.

This clonotype was picked up many times. V usage is TRBV20-1 and J usage is TRBJ2-1; perhaps TRBD2 as D (5 bases). Trimming removed 5 bases at V and 1 base at J, with 30 bases between. This CDR3 is built from 20 residues. Looked up from germline, CDR1 is DFQATT and CDR2 is SNEGSKA (reference sequence). The CDR3 DNA reads TGCAGTGCTGTAGACGGCGGGCGATCCGGGCTGGGAGAGTCCTACAATGAGCAGTTCTTC. Translating it yields CSAVDGGRSGLGESYNEQFF.

This clonotype counts as medium-sized. The gene calls are TRBV11-2 and TRBJ2-6; D is unclear. The CDR3 runs 15 residues. V lost 5 bases and J 0 bases, leaving 8 bases between the germline ends. Germline values: CDR1 SGHAT, CDR2 FQNNGV. The DNA for the CDR3 is TGTGCCAGCAGCGCATTCAGCTCTGGGGCCAACGTCCTGACTTTC. It translates to CASSAFSSGANVLTF.

This clonotype was counted ten times or more. The V call is TRBV10-3, the J call TRBJ2-7; 10 bases agree with TRBD1. The CDR3 is 13 residues long. Germline-derived CDR1 and CDR2 are ENHRY and SYGVKD. V gave up 6 bases and J gave up 5 bases; unmatched junction bases: 4. The CDR3 bases are TGTGCCATCAGCGGGGACAGGGGCGACGAGCAGTACTTC. The encoded protein is CAISGDRGDEQYF.

This clonotype was detected many times. The chain uses TRBV6-6 and TRBJ1-1; D call uncertain. CDR1 MNHNY and CDR2 SVGAGI come from the germline V gene (reference sequence). This CDR3 has 18 amino acids. Deletions cut 7 bases from V and 3 bases from J, with 27 bases between. This CDR3 is CASIPRLGWNVMDTEAFF. In DNA, the CDR3 is TGTGCCAGCATACCCCGGTTAGGGTGGAACGTTATGGACACTGAAGCTTTCTTT.

The chain has TRBV6-1 and TRBJ1-6; weak D call: TRBD1 (6 bases). The CDR3 is 12 residues long. V lost 4 bases and J lost 14, with 12 bases in between. The germline gives CDR1 MNHNS, CDR2 SASEGT. CDR3 amino acids: CASSVQGSTLHF. The CDR3 DNA reads as TGTGCCAGCAGTGTACAGGGATCCACCCTCCACTTT.

At least ten counts were recorded for this clonotype. The chain employs TRBV5-1 and TRBJ2-5, with D possibly being TRBD1 or TRBD2 (6 bases each). The CDR3 sequence is 17 residues long. Germline V gene lookup returns CDR1 SGHRS and CDR2 YFSETQ. The V gene lost 0 bases and the J gene lost 1 base, with 16 bases spanning the gap. CDR3 sequence reads: CASSLAAGGHTQETQYF. The DNA of the CDR3 is TGCGCCAGCAGCTTGGCGGCCGGGGGACACACCCAAGAGACCCAGTACTTC.

This clonotype was seen repeatedly, ten times or more. The chain combines TRBV12-3 or TRBV12-4 with TRBJ1-2; D unclear. Trimming took 7 bases from V and 5 from J, leaving 11 bases between them. The length of the CDR3 is 12 residues. CDR3 loop: CASTVTGYGYTF. The CDR3 DNA sequence: TGTGCCAGCACCGTGACGGGGTATGGCTACACCTTC.

This clonotype qualifies as medium-sized. The genes are TRBV5-1 and TRBJ2-6; maybe TRBD1 (6 bases). Germline CDR1 SGHRS, CDR2 YFSETQ. V lost 0 bases, J lost 4 bases, and 11 bases lay in between. CDR3 size: 16 residues. CDR3 DNA: TGCGCCAGCAGCTTGGGAACAGGGTACGGGGCCAACGTCCTGACTTTC. This gives the protein CASSLGTGYGANVLTF.

The rearrangement uses TRBV7-3 and TRBJ2-7; a weak D match, TRBD2 (5 bases). Trimming left V 0 bases short and J 9 bases short, with 12 bases between. Per germline, CDR1 SGHTA and CDR2 FQGTGA. The CDR3 loop spans 13 amino acids. The CDR3 reads CASSLTARGVQYF. The CDR3 coding sequence is TGTGCCAGCAGCTTAACGGCCCGGGGTGTGCAGTACTTC.

This clonotype was seen many times. This chain uses TRBV20-1 with TRBJ2-2; 9 bases match TRBD2. Germline V gene data show CDR1 as DFQATT and CDR2 as SNEGSKA (reference sequence). The length of the CDR3 is 18 residues. The ends lost 3 bases at V and 2 bases at J; junction bases unmatched: 13. The CDR3 nucleotides are TGCAGTGCTAGGGTTCGGCCTAGCGGGACTCTAAACACCGGGGAGCTGTTTTTT. As protein: CSARVRPSGTLNTGELFF.

Many counts were recorded for this clonotype. This chain links TRBV5-1 with TRBJ2-2; 7 bases fit TRBD2. The CDR3 runs to 14 residues. The germline V gene encodes CDR1 SGHRS and CDR2 YFSETQ. Trimming took 3 bases from V and 7 from J; bases not matched to a gene: 6. CDR3 nucleotide sequence: TGCGCCAGCAGCTCCGGGGAGGGTGGCGGGGAGCTGTTTTTT. Residues: CASSSGEGGGELFF.

This chain joins TRBV6-5 and TRBJ2-7; 10 bases line up with TRBD2. Germline V gives CDR1 MNHEY, CDR2 SVGAGI. The CDR3 runs to 14 residues. The V gene end was trimmed by 0 bases and the J gene end by 4 bases; junction bases not matched to a gene: 0. CDR3 sequence (DNA): TGTGCCAGCAGTTACTCGGGACTAGCGTACGAGCAGTACTTC. It codes for CASSYSGLAYEQYF.